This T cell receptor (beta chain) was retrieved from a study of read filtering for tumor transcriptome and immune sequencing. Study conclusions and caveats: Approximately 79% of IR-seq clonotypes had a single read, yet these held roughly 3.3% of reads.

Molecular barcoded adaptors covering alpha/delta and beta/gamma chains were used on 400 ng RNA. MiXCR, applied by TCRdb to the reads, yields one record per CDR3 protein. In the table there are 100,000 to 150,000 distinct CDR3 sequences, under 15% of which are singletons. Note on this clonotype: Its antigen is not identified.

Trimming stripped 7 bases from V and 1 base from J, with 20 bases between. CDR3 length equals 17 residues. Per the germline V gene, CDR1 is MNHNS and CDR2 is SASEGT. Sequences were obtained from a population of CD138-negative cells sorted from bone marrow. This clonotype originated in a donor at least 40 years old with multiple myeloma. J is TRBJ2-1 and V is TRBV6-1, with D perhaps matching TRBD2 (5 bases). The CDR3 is CASTPLRGLGSYNEQFF. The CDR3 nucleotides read TGTGCCAGCACCCCCTTGAGAGGGCTAGGGTCCTACAATGAGCAGTTCTTC.